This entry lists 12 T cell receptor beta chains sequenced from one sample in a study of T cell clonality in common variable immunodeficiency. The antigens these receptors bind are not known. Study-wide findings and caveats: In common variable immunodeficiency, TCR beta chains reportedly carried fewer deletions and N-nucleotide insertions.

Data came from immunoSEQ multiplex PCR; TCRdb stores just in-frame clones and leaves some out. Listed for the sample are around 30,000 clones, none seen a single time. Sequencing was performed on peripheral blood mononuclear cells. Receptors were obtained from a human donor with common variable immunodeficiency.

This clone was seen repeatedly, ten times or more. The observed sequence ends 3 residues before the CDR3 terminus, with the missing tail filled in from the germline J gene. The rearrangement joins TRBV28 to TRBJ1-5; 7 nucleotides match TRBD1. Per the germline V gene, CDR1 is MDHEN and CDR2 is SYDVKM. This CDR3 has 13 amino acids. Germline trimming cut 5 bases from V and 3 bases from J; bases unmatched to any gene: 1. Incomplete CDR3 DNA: TGTGCCAGCAGTCAGGGGGACAATCAGCCC. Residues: CASSQGDNQP. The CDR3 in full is CASSQGDNQPQHF.

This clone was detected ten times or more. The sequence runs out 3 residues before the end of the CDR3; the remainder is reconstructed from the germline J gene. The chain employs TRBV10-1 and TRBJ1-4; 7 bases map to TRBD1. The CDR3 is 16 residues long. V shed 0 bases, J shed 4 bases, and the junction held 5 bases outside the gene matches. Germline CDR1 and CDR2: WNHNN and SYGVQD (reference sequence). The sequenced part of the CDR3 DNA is TGCGCCAGCAGTGAGTCCACCCACAGGGGTAATGAAAAA. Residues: CASSESTHRGNEK. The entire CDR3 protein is CASSESTHRGNEKLFF.

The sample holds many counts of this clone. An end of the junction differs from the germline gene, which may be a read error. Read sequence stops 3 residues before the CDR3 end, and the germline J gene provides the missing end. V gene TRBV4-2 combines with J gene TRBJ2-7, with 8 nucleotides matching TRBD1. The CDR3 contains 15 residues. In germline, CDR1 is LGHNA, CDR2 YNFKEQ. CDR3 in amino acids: CASSQGTGLLDEQYF. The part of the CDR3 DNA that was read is TGCGCCAGCAGCCAAGGGACAGGTCTTCTGGACGAG.

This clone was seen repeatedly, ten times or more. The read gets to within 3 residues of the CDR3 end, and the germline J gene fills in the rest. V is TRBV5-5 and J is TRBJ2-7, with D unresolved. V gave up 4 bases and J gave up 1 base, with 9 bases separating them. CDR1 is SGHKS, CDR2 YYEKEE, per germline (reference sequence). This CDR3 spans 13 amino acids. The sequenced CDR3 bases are TGTGCCAGCAGCCGTACCGGGTCCTACGAG. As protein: CASSRTGSYE. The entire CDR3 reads CASSRTGSYEQYF.

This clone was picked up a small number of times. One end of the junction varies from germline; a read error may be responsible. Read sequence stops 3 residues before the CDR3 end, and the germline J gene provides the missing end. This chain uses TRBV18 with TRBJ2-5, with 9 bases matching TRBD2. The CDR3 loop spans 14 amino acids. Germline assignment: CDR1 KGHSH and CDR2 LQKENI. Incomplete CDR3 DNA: TGTGCCAGCTCCCCACGGACTAGCGCGAAGACC. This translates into CASSPRTSAKT. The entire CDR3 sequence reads CASSPRTSAKTQYF.

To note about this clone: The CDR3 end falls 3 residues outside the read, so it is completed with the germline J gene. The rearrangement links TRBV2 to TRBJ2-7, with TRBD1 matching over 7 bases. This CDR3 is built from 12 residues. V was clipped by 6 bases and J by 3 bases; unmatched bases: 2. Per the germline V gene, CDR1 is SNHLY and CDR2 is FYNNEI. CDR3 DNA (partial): TGTGCCAGCAGCGACAGGGTCTACGAG. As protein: CASSDRVYE. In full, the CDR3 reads CASSDRVYEQYF.

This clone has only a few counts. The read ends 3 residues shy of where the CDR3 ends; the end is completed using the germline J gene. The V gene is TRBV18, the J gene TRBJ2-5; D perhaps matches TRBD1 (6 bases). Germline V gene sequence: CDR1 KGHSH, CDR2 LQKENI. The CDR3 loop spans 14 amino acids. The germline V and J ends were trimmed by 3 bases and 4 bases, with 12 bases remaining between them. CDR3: CASSPQQGTETQYF. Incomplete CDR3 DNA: TGTGCCAGCTCACCGCAACAGGGTACAGAGACC.

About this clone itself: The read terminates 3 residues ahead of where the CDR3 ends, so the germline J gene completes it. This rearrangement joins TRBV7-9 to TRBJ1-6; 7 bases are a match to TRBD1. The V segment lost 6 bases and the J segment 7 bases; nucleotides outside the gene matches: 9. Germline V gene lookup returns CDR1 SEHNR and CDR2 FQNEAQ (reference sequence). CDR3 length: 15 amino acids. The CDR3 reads CASRGNTGANSPLHF. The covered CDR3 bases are TGTGCCAGCAGAGGGAACACAGGGGCCAATTCACCC. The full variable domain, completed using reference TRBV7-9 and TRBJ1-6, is DTGVSQNPRHKITKRGQNVTFRCDPISEHNRLYWYRQTLGQGPEFLTYFQNEAQLEKSRLLSDRFSAERPKGSFSTLEIQRTEQGDSAMYLCASRGNTGANSPLHFGNGTRLTVT.

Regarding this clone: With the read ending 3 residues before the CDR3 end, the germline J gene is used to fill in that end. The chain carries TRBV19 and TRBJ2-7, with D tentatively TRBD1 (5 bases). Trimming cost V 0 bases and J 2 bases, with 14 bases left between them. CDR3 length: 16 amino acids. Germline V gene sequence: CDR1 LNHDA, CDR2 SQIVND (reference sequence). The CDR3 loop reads CASSIEYQDTTYEQYF. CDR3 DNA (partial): TGTGCCAGTAGTATAGAATATCAGGACACCACCTACGAG.

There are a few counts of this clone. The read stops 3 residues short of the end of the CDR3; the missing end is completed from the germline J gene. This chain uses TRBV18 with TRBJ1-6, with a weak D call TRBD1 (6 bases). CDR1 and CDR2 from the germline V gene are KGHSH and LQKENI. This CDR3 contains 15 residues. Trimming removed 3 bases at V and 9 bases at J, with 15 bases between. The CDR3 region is CASSPEYQGPSPLHF. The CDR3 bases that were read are TGTGCCAGCTCACCTGAGTACCAGGGGCCTTCACCC.

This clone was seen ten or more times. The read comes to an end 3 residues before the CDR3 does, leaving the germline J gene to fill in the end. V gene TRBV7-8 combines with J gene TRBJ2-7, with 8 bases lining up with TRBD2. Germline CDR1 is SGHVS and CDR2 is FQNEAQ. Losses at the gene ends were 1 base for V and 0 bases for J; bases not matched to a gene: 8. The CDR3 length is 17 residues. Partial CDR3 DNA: TGTGCCAGCAGCTTAGAGAGGGATAGCGGGACCTCCTACGAG. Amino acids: CASSLERDSGTSYE. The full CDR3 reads CASSLERDSGTSYEQYF. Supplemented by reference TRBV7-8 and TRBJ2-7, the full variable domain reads GAGVSQSPRYKVAKRGQDVALRCDPISGHVSLFWYQQALGQGPEFLTYFQNEAQLDKSGLPSDRFFAERPEGSVSTLKIQRTQQEDSAVYLCASSLERDSGTSYEQYFGPGTRLTVT.

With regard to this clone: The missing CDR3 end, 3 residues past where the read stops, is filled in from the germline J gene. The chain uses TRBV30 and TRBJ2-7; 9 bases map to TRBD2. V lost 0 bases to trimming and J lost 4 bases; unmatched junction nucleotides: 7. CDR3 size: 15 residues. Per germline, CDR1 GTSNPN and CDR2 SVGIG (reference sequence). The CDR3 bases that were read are TGTGCCTGGAGTGTACCCGGGACTAGCCGGTACGAG. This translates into CAWSVPGTSRYE. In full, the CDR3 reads CAWSVPGTSRYEQYF.